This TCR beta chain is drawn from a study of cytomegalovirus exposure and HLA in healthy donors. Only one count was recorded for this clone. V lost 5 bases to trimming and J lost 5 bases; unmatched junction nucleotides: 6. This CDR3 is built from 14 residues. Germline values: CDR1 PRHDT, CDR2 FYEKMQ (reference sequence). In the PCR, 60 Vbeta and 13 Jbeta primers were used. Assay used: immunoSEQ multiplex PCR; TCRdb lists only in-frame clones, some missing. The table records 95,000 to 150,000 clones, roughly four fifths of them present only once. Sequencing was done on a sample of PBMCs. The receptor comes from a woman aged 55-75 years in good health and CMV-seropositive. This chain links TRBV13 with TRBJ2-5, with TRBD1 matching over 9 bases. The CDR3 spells CASSIKQGAETQYF. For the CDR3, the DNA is TGTGCCAGCAGCATCAAACAGGGGGCTGAGACCCAGTACTTC.